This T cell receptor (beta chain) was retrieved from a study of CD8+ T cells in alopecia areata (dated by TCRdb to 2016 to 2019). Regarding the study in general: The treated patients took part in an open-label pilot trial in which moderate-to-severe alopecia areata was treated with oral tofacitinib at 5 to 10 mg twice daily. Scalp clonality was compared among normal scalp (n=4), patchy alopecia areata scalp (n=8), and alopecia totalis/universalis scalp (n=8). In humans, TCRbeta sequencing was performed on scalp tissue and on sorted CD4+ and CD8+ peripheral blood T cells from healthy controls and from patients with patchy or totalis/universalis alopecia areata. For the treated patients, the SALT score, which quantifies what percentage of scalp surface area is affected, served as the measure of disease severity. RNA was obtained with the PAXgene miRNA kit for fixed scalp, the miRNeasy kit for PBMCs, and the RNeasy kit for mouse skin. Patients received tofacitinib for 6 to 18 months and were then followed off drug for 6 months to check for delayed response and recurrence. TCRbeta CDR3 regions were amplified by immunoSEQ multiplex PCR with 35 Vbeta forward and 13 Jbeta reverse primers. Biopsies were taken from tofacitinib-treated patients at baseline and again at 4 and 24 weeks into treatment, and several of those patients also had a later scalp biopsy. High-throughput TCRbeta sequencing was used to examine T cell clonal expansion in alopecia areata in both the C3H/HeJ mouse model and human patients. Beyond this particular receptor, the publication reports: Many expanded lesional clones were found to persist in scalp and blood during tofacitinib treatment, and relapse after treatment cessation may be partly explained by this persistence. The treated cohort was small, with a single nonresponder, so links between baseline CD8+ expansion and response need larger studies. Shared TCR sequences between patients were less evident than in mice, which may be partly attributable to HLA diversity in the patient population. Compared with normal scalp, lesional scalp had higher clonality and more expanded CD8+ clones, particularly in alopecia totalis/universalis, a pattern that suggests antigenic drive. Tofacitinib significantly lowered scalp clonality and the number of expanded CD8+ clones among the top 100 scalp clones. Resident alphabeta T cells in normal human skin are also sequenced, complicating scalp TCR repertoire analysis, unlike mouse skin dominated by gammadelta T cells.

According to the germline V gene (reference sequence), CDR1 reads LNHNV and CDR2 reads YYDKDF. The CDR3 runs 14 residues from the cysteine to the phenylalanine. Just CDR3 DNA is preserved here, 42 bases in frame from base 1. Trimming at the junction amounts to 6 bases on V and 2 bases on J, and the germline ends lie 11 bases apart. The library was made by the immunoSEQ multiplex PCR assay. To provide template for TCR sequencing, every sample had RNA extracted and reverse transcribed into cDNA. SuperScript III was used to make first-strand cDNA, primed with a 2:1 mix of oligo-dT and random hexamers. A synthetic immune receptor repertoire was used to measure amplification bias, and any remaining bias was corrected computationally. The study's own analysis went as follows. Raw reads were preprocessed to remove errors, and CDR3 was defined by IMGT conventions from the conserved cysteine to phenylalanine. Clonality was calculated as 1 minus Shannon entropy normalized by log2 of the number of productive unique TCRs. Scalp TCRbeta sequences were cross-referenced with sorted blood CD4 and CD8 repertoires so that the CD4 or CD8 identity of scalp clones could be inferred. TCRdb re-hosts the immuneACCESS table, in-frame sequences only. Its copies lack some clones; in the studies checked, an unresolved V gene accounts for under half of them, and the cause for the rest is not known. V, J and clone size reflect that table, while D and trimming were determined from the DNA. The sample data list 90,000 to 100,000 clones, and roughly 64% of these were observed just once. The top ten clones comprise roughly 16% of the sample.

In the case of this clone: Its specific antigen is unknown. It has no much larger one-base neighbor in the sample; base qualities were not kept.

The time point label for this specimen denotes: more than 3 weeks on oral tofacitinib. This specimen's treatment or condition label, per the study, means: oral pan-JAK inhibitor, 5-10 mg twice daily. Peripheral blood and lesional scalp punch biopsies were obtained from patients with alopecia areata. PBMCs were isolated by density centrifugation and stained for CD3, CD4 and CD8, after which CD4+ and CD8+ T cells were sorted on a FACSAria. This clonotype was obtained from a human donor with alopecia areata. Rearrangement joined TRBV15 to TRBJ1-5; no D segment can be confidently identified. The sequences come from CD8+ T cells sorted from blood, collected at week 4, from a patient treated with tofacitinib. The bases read TGTGCCACCAGTTTTCGACCGCGCAATCAGCCCCAGCATTTT. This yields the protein CATSFRPRNQPQHF.